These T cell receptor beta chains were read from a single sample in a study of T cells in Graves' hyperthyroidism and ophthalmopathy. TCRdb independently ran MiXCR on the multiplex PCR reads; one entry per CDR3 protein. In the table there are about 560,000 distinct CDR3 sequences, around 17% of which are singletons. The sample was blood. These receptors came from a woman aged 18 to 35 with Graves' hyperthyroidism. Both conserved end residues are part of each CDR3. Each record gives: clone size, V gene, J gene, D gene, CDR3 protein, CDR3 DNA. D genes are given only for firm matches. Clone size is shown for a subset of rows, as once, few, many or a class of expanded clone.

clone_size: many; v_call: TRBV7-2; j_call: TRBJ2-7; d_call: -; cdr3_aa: CASSSPGTLYEQYF; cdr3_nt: TGTGCCAGCAGTTCTCCGGGAACTCTGTACGAGCAGTACTTC
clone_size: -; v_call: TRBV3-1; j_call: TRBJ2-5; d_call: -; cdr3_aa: CASSQELRGERLETQYF; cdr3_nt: TGTGCCAGCAGCCAAGAGTTAAGGGGAGAAAGGCTAGAGACCCAGTACTTC
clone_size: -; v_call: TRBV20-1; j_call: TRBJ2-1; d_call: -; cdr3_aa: CSASPLGMLDGIAREQFF; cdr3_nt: TGCAGTGCTAGTCCGTTGGGGATGCTAGATGGAATTGCAAGGGAGCAGTTCTTC
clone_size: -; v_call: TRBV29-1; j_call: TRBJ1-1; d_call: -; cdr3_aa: CSVAAGVMNTEAFF; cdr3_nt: TGCAGCGTTGCAGCAGGGGTTATGAACACTGAAGCTTTCTTT
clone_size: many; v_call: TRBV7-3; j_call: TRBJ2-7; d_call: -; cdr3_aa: CASSLSAGTVDEQYF; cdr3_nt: TGTGCCAGCAGCTTATCGGCAGGGACGGTCGACGAGCAGTACTTC
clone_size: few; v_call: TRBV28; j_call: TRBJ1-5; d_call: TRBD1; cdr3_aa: CASSLTGVRNQPQHF; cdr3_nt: TGTGCCAGCAGTTTAACAGGGGTTCGCAATCAGCCCCAGCATTTT
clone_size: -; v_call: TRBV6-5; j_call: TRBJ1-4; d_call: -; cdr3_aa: CASSYGPVATNEKLFF; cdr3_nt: TGTGCCAGCAGTTATGGACCTGTCGCAACTAATGAAAAACTGTTTTTT
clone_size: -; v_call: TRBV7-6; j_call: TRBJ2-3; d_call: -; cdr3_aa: CASSSLITSTDTQYF; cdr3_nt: TGTGCCAGCAGCTCACTTATAACTAGCACAGATACGCAGTATTTT
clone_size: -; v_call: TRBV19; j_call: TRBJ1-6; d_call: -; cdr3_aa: CASSIGRNSPLHF; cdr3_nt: TGTGCCAGTAGTATCGGGCGGAATTCACCCCTCCACTTT
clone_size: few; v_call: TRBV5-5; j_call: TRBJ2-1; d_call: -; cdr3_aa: CASSLAPAAEQLF; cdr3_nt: TGTGCCAGCAGCTTGGCACCCGCCGCTGAGCAGCTCTTC
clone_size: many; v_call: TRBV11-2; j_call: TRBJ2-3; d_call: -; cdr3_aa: CASSLSSGASASSTDTQYF; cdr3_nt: TGTGCCAGCAGCCTCTCCTCCGGGGCTAGCGCTTCTAGCACAGATACGCAGTATTTT
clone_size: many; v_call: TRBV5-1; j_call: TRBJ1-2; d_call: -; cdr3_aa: CASSLDRGARLGYTF; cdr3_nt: TGCGCCAGCAGCTTGGATCGGGGGGCGCGGCTTGGCTACACCTTC
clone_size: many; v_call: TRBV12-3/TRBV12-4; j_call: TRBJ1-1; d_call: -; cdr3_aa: CASSLAFLGTEAFF; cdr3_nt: TGTGCCAGCAGTTTAGCATTCCTCGGGACTGAAGCTTTCTTT
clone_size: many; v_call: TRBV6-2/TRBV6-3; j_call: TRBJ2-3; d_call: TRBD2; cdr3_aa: CASSARPPGTSGLVNTQYF; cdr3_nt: TGTGCCAGCAGCGCAAGGCCCCCCGGGACTAGCGGTCTCGTGAATACGCAGTATTTT
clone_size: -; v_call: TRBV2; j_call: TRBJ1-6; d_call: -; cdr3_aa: CASSDLGNNHF; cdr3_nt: TGTGCCAGCAGCGACTTAGGCAATAACCACTTT
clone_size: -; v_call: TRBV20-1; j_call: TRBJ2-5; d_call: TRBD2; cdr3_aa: CSAGASGSQETQYF; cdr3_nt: TGCAGTGCCGGGGCTAGCGGGTCCCAAGAGACCCAGTACTTC
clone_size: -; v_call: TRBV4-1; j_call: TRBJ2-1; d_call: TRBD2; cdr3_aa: CASSGRGGALYNEQFF; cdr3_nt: TGCGCCAGCAGCGGTCGCGGGGGGGCCCTCTACAATGAGCAGTTCTTC
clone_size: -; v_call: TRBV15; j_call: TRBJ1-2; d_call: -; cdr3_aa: CATSTLAGGPANYGYTF; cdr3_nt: TGTGCCACCAGCACCCTGGCCGGGGGTCCAGCTAACTATGGCTACACCTTC
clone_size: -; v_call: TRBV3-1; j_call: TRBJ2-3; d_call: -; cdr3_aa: CASSTVRTDTQYF; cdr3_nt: TGTGCCAGCTCAACCGTTAGGACAGATACGCAGTATTTT
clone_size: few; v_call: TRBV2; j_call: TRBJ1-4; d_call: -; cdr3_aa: CASRGQINNEKLFF; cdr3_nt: TGTGCCAGCAGAGGACAGATTAATAATGAAAAACTGTTTTTT
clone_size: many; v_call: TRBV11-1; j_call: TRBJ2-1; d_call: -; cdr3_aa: CASSFRTSYNEQFF; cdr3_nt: TGTGCCAGCAGCTTCAGGACCTCCTACAATGAGCAGTTCTTC
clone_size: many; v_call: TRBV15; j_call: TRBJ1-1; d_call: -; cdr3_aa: CATSISGRKNTEAFF; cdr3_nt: TGTGCCACCAGCATCTCCGGACGGAAGAACACTGAAGCTTTCTTT
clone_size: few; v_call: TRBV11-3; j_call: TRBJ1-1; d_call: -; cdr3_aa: CASTGGENLGNTEAFF; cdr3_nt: TGTGCCAGCACCGGGGGGGAGAATTTAGGGAACACTGAAGCTTTCTTT
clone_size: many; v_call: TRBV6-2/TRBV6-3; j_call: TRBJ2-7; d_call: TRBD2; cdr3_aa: CASSYLAGSSYEQYF; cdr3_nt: TGTGCCAGCAGTTACCTAGCGGGTTCCTCCTACGAGCAGTACTTC
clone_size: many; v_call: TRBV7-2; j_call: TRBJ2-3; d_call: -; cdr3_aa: CASGAPSTDTQYF; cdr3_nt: TGTGCCAGCGGAGCACCTAGCACAGATACGCAGTATTTT
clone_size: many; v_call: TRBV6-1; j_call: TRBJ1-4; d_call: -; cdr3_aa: CASTGTRVGKQDEKLFF; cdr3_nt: TGTGCCAGCACGGGAACCCGGGTCGGGAAGCAGGATGAAAAACTGTTTTTT
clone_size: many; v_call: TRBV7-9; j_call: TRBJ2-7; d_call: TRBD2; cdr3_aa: CASSPRGSLYEQYF; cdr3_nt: TGTGCCAGCAGCCCCCGCGGGAGCCTCTACGAGCAGTACTTC
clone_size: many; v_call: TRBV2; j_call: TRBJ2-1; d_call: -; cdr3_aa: CASSEPRGNNEQFF; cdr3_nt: TGTGCCAGCAGTGAGCCTCGGGGGAATAATGAGCAGTTCTTC
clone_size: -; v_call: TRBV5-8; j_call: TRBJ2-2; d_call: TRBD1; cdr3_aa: CASSIGTGATGELFF; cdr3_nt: TGTGCCAGCAGCATCGGGACAGGGGCCACCGGGGAGCTGTTTTTT
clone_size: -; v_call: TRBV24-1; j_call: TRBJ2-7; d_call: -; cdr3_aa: CATSDPAGDPHAEQYF; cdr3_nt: TGTGCCACCAGTGACCCAGCTGGGGACCCACACGCGGAGCAGTACTTC
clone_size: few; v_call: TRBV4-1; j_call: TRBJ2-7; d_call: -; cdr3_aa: CASSHPGPFPYEQYF; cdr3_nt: TGCGCCAGCAGCCACCCGGGGCCATTCCCCTACGAGCAGTACTTC
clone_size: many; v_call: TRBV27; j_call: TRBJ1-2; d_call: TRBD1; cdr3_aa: CASSLRAGGDYGYTF; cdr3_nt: TGTGCCAGCAGTTTAAGGGCAGGGGGTGACTATGGCTACACCTTC
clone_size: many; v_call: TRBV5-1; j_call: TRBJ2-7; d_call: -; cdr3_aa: CASSEERGGEQYF; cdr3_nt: TGCGCCAGCAGCGAGGAGAGGGGCGGGGAGCAGTACTTC
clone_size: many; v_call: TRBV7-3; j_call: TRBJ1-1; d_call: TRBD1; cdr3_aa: CASSLTGKNTEAFF; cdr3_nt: TGCGCCAGCAGCTTGACAGGGAAGAACACTGAAGCTTTCTTT
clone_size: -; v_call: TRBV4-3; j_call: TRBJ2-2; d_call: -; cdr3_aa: CASSQGATRTPELFF; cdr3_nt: TGCGCCAGCAGCCAAGGGGCAACTCGGACCCCGGAGCTGTTTTTT
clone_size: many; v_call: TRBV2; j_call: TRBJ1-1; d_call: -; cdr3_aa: CASQPYGANTEAFF; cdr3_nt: TGTGCCAGCCAACCGTATGGCGCGAACACTGAAGCTTTCTTT
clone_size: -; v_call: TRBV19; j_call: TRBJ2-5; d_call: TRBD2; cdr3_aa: CASRKREGLKTQYF; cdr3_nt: TGTGCCAGTAGGAAGCGGGAGGGACTAAAGACCCAGTACTTC
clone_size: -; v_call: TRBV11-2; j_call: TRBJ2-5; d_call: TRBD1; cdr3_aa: CASSLRTGGVGETQYF; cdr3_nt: TGTGCCAGCAGCCTCCGGACAGGGGGCGTAGGGGAGACCCAGTACTTC
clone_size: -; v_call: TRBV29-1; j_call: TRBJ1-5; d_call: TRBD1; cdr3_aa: CSVAISGTGVNQPQHF; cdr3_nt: TGCAGCGTTGCGATCTCCGGGACAGGGGTCAATCAGCCCCAGCATTTT
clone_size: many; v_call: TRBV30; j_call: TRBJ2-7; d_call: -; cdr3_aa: CAWNQWQGSYEQYF; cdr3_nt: TGTGCCTGGAATCAATGGCAGGGGAGCTACGAGCAGTACTTC
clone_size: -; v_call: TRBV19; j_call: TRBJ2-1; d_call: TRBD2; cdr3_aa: CATRSGQGGTSGYNEQFF; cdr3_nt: TGTGCCACCCGATCAGGACAGGGAGGGACTAGCGGTTACAATGAGCAGTTCTTC
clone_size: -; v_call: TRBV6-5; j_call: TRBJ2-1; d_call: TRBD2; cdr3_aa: CASSYGGGTTNEQFF; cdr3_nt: TGTGCCAGCAGTTACGGCGGGGGAACCACGAATGAGCAGTTCTTC
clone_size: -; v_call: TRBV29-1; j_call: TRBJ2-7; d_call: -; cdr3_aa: CSVLEGLSYEQYF; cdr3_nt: TGCAGCGTCCTCGAAGGCCTATCCTACGAGCAGTACTTC
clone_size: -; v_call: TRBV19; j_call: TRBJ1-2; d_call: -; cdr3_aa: CASSMGADGYTF; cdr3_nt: TGTGCCAGTAGTATGGGTGCGGATGGCTACACCTTC
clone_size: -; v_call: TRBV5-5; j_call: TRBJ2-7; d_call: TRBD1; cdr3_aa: CASSLGGAGGTYEQYF; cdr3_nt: TGTGCCAGCAGCTTGGGAGGGGCAGGGGGTACCTACGAGCAGTACTTC